Given below is one T cell receptor (beta chain) in context. Its specific antigen is unknown. No base-level quality is on record; no much larger clone is a single base apart. From each donor, a single peripheral blood sample of 90 to 150 mL on average was drawn into heparinised tubes. A BD FACSAria II was used to sort naive, central memory, regulatory and stem cell-like memory CD4+ T cells with a panel that included CD45RO, CCR7, CD25, CD127, CD95 and CD27. All sorted populations exceeded 95% purity. Right away, PBMCs were isolated by Lymphoprep density gradient centrifugation and were stained directly, with no culture step. So that batch effects would be minimized, each experiment stained and sorted samples in pairs, pairing one healthy donor with one patient. This sample is drawn from a study of beta chain features in type 1 diabetes (dated by TCRdb to the late 2010s). With respect to the entire study: No differences in mean age, gender distribution, total cell number or subset yield were found between patients and healthy donors. Across all samples, some 99 million sorted cells were examined, and cell number per subset correlated strongly with RNA yield. The study compared the TCRB repertoires of sorted circulating CD4+ T cell subsets in recently diagnosed type 1 diabetes patients with those in matched healthy donors. Regulatory and stem cell-like memory subsets were isolated from only 8 patients and roughly eight healthy donors, whereas naive and central memory subsets came from all 30 or so donors.

All of the isolated RNA was reverse transcribed with the High Capacity cDNA Reverse Transcription Kit, so expressed TCRB transcripts were sequenced. Deep immunoSEQ sequencing was applied to naive, central memory and regulatory T cell samples, giving an average of about 3.57 million total reads per sample. Sorted cells were lysed in RLT buffer, and RNA was extracted using DNase-treated RNeasy Micro or Mini kits according to cell number. To prevent cross-contamination, every cell subset was processed on its own, while patient and healthy donor samples were processed together. The immunoSEQ multiplex PCR was used to amplify TCRB sequences from cDNA, yielding 87-bp fragments that span the CDR3 region. Sequencing of the amplicons was performed on the Illumina HiSeq platform. In the original analysis: Synthetic template baselines were used to correct PCR bias computationally, reads within Hamming distance 2 were collapsed together, and singletons that could not be merged were discarded. Reads were aligned to IMGT to assign V, D and J genes, CDR3 length, and insertions or deletions at six rearrangement sites. Within each subset, clonotype counts were normalized to the number of sorted cells before true diversity and Gini coefficients were calculated with the tcR R package. Repertoire sharing was quantified using the overlap coefficient calculated on TCRB nucleotide sequences. The table was pulled from immuneACCESS by TCRdb, which kept in-frame rearrangements only. Such tables lose some clones; where checked, under half of the loss comes from unresolved V genes, and the rest has no known cause. That table supplies the V and J calls and clone size; D and trimming were determined from the DNA. The sample yields approximately 160,000 clones; 10% were counted once. The ten largest clones add up to approximately 0.5% of the sample.

Points the paper makes about the study in general: Shorter templates might have been favored by PCR, but patient and control samples were amplified and corrected together, so both groups would have been affected equally by any skew. Naive, central memory and regulatory TCRB repertoires appeared more similar among patients than among healthy donors. HLA sub-analyses involved small numbers of individuals, so any influence of HLA type on TCRB rearrangement remained unresolved. Type 1 diabetes patients showed a moderate but significant shortening of TCRB CDR3 length in all four CD4+ subsets. Sequencing cDNA rather than genomic DNA could over-represent highly expressing activated cells, although activation and CD3 levels did not differ between groups. Fewer insertions and more nucleotide deletions at VDJ recombination sites were observed in patients with type 1 diabetes, implying thymic rearrangement abnormalities.

The CDR3 contains 15 residues, cysteine and phenylalanine counted. Only CDR3 DNA remains: 45 bases, in frame from the first base. V ends up 4 bases short and J 7 bases short, with an unmatched junction base count of 11. The germline V gene specifies LGHNA as CDR1 and YSLEER as CDR2. The sequence derives from a man aged 30 to 45 with type 1 diabetes. Sample: central memory CD4+ T cells from blood. The chain couples TRBV4-3 to TRBJ2-7; 9 nucleotides in the junction match TRBD2. Here is the DNA: TGCGCCAGCAGCCGCGGCCTTGCGGGAGGGGGGGAGCAGTACTTC. Its translation is CASSRGLAGGGEQYF.